This TCR beta chain was recovered during a study of CXCR3-negative and CXCR3-positive naive CD8 T cells. Study-wide points: CXCR3-positive naive cells carried more hydrophobic TRB CDR3s than CXCR3-negative naive cells did.

CDR3 length: 15 residues. The germline V gene has CDR1 ENHRY and CDR2 SYGVKD. A note on this clonotype: The antigen remains unidentified.

All TRB cDNA libraries came from 5' RACE performed with UMI labels. Following a re-call of the 5' RACE reads, TCRdb has one entry per CDR3 protein and lacks DNA. The sample data list 75,000 to 90,000 distinct CDR3 sequences. The sequenced sample consisted of naive CXCR3+ CD8+ T cells from blood. The subset here: CD45RO-CCR7+CD27+CD95- naive CD8+ T cells expressing CXCR3 (TNR3+). The sequence came from a human donor in good health. Some clones in this sample may be carry-over from other donors' samples. The genes are TRBV10-3 and TRBJ2-1. This CDR3 is CAIRSTGSSYNEQFF.